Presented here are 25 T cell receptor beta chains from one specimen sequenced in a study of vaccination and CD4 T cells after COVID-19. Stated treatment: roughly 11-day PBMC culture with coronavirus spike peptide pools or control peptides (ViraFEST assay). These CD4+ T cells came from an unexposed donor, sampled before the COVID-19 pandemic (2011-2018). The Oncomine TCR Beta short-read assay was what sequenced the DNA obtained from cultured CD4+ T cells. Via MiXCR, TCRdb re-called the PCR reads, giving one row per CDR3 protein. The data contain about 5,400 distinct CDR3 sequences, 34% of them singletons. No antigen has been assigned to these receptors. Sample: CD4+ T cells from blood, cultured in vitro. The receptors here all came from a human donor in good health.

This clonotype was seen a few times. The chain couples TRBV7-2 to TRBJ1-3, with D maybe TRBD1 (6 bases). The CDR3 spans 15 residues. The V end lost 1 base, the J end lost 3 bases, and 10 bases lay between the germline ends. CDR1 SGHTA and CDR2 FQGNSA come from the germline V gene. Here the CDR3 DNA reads TGTGCCAGCAGCTTAGAGGGCAGGGGTGGAAACACCATATATTTT. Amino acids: CASSLEGRGGNTIYF. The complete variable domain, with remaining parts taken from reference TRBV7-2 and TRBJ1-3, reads GAGVSQSPSNKVTEKGKDVELRCDPISGHTALYWYRQSLGQGLEFLIYFQGNSAPDKSGLPSDRFSAERTGGSVSTLTIQRTQQEDSAVYLCASSLEGRGGNTIYFGEGSWLTVV.

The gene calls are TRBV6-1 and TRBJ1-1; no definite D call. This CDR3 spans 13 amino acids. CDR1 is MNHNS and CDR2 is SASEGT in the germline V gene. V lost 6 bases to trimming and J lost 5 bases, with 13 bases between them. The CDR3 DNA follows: TGTGCCAGCAGCGGCAGCTCGAGAACTGAAGCTTTCTTT. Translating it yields CASSGSSRTEAFF.

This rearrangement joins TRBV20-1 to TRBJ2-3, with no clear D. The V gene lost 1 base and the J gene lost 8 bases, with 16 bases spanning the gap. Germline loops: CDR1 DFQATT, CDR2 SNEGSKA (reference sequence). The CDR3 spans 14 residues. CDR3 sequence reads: CSARGVQGKFTQYF. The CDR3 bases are TGCAGTGCTAGAGGGGTACAAGGGAAATTTACGCAGTATTTT.

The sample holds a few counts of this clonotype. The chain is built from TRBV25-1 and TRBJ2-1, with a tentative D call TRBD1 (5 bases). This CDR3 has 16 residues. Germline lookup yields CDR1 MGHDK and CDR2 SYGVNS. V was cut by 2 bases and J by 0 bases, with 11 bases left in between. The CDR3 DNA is TGTGCCAGCAGTGAACAGGGTAAGAGCTCCTACAATGAGCAGTTCTTC. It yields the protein CASSEQGKSSYNEQFF.

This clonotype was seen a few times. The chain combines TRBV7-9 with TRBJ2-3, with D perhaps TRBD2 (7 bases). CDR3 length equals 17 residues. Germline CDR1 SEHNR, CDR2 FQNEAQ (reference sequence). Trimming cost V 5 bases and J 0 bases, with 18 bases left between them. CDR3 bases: TGTGCCAGCAGCGGCGGGGGCCCTCTAACTAGCACAGATACGCAGTATTTT. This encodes CASSGGGPLTSTDTQYF.

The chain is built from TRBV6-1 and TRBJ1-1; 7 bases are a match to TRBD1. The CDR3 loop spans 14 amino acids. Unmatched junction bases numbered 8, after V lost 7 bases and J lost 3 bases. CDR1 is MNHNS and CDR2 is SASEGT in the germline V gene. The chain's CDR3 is CASTQGGRDTEAFF. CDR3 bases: TGTGCCAGCACTCAGGGGGGCAGAGACACTGAAGCTTTCTTT.

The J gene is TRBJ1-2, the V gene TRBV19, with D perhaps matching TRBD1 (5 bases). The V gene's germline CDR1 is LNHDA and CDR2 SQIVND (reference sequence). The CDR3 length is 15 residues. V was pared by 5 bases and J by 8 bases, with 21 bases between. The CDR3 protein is CASSPPHSLGEGYTF. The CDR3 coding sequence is TGTGCCAGTAGTCCCCCCCACAGCCTGGGGGAAGGCTACACCTTC.

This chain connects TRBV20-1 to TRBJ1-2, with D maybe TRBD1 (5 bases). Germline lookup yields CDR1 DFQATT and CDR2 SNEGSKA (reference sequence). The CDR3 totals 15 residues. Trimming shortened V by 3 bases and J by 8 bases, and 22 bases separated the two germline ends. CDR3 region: CSARLGTAAPRGYTF. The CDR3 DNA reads TGCAGTGCTAGGTTAGGGACCGCCGCTCCTAGGGGCTACACCTTC.

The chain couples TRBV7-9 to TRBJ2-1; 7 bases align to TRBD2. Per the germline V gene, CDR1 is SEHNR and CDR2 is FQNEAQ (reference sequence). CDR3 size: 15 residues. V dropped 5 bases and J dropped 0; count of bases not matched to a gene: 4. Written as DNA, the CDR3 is TGTGCCAGCAGCCCGCGGGGGAGCTCCTACAATGAGCAGTTCTTC. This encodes CASSPRGSSYNEQFF.

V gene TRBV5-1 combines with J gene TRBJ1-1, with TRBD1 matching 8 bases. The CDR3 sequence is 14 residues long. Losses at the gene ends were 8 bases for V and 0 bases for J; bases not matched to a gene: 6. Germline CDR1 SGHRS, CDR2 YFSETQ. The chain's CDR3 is CASGQGPMNTEAFF. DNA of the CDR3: TGCGCCAGTGGACAGGGTCCCATGAACACTGAAGCTTTCTTT. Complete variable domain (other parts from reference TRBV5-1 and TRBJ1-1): KAGVTQTPRYLIKTRGQQVTLSCSPISGHRSVSWYQQTPGQGLQFLFEYFSETQRNKGNFPGRFSGRQFSNSRSEMNVSTLELGDSALYLCASGQGPMNTEAFFGQGTRLTVV.

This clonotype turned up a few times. This chain's CDR3 is CASSPNSYEQYF. The CDR3 nucleotides read TGTGCCAGCAGCCCCAACTCCTACGAGCAGTACTTC. The chain is built from TRBV7-6 and TRBJ2-7; D is unclear. This CDR3 has 12 amino acids. Trimming removed 5 bases at V and 0 bases at J, with 5 bases between. Germline lookup yields CDR1 SGHVS and CDR2 FNYEAQ.

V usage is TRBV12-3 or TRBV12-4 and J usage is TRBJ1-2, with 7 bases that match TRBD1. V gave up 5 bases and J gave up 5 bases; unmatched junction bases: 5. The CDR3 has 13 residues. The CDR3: CASSADRAYGYTF. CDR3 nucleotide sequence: TGTGCCAGCAGTGCTGACAGGGCTTATGGCTACACCTTC.

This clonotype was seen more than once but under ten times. The CDR3 DNA follows: TGTGCCAGCAGACGGCTAGCGGGGGTGGAGACCCAGTACTTC. The encoded protein is CASRRLAGVETQYF. This sequence joins TRBV2 and TRBJ2-5, with 10 bases fitting TRBD2. CDR3 size: 14 residues. Germline V gene data show CDR1 as SNHLY and CDR2 as FYNNEI. V dropped 6 bases and J dropped 5; count of bases not matched to a gene: 6. The variable domain in full, with the rest retrieved from reference TRBV2 and TRBJ2-5, is EPEVTQTPSHQVTQMGQEVILRCVPISNHLYFYWYRQILGQKVEFLVSFYNNEISEKSEIFDDQFSVERPDGSNFTLKIRSTKLEDSAMYFCASRRLAGVETQYFGPGTRLLVL.

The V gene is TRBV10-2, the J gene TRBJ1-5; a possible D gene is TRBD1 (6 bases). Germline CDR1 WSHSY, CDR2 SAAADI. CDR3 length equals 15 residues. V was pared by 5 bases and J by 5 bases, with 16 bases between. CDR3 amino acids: CASSPQGLEYQPQHF. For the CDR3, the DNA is TGCGCCAGCAGTCCCCAGGGGTTGGAGTATCAGCCCCAGCATTTT.

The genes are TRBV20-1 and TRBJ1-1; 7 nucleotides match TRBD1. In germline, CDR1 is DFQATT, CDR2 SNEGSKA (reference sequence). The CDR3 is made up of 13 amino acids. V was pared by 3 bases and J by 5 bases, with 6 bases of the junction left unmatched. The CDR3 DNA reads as TGCAGTGCTAGCCCAGGGGGAGAGACTGAAGCTTTCTTT. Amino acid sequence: CSASPGGETEAFF.

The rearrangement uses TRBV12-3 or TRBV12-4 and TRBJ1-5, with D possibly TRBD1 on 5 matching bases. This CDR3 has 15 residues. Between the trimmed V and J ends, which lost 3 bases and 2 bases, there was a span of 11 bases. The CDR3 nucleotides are TGTGCCAGCAGTTTTCAGGGCTTAGGCAATCAGCCCCAGCATTTT. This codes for CASSFQGLGNQPQHF.

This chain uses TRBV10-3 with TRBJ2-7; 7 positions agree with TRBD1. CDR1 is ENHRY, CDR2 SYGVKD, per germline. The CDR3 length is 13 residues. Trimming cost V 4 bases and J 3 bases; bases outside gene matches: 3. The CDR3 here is CAISVQGLYEQYF. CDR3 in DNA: TGTGCCATCAGTGTACAGGGGCTCTACGAGCAGTACTTC.

Here the CDR3 DNA reads TGTGCCAGCAGTTCTAGGACTAGCGGGGGACAAGAGACCCAGTACTTC. The encoded protein is CASSSRTSGGQETQYF. The genes are TRBV27 and TRBJ2-5; 13 positions agree with TRBD2. The CDR3 consists of 16 residues. The germline gives CDR1 MNHEY, CDR2 SMNVEV (reference sequence). Trimming cost V 4 bases and J 2 bases; bases outside gene matches: 4.

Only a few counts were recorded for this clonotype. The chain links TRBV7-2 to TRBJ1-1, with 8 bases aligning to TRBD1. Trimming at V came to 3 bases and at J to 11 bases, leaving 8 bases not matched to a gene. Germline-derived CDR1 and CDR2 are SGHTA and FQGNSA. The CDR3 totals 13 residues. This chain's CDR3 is CASSFTGGEQAFF. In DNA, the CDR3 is TGTGCCAGCAGCTTCACAGGGGGGGAGCAGGCTTTCTTT.

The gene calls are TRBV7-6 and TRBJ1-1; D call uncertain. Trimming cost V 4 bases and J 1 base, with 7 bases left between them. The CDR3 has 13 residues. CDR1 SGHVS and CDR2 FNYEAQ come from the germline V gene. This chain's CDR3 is CASSSGWNTEAFF. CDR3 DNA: TGTGCCAGCAGCTCGGGGTGGAACACTGAAGCTTTCTTT.

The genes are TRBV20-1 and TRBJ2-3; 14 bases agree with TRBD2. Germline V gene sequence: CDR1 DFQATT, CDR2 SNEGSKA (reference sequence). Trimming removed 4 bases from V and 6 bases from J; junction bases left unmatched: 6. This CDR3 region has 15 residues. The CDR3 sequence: CSANPTSGRADTQYF. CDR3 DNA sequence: TGCAGTGCTAACCCGACTAGCGGGAGGGCTGATACGCAGTATTTT.

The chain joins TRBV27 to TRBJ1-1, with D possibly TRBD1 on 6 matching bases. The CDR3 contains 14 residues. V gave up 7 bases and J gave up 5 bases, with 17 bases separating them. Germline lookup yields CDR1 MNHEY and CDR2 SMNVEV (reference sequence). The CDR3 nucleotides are TGTGCCAGCATCGCCTTAGGGGGATTTACTGAAGCTTTCTTT. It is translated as CASIALGGFTEAFF.

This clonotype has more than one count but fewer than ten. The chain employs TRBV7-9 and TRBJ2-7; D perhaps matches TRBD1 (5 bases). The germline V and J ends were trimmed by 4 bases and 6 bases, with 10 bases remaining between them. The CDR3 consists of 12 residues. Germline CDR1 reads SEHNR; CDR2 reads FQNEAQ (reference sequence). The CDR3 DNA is TGTGCCAGCAGCTGGCAGGGCGCCGAGCAGTACTTC. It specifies CASSWQGAEQYF. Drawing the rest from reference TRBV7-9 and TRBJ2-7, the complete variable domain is DTGVSQNPRHKITKRGQNVTFRCDPISEHNRLYWYRQTLGQGPEFLTYFQNEAQLEKSRLLSDRFSAERPKGSFSTLEIQRTEQGDSAMYLCASSWQGAEQYFGPGTRLTVT.

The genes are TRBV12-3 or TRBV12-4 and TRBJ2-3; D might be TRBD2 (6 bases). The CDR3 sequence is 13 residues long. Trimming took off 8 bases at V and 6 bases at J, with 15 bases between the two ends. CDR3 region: CASAPSRGDTQYF. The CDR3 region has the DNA TGTGCCAGCGCCCCGTCCCGGGGGGATACGCAGTATTTT.

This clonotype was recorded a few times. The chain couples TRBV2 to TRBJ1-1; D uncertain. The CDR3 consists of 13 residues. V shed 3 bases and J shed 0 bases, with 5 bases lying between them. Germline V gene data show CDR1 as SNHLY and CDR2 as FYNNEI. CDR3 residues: CASSDQVNTEAFF. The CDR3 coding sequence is TGTGCCAGCAGTGATCAGGTGAACACTGAAGCTTTCTTT.